One and the same sample provided the 2 T cell receptor beta chains below, sequenced in a study of neoadjuvant anti-PD-1 for oral cavity cancer. Here immunoSEQ multiplex PCR was the method, and the copy in TCRdb shows in-frame clones only, minus some. The sample has tens of thousands of clones; around 85% are singletons. Sequences were derived from PBMCs, sampled before nivolumab (anti-PD-1) treatment. These receptors were obtained from a person between 40 and 85 years old with oral cavity squamous cell carcinoma.

This clone came up a few times. This rearrangement joins TRBV19 to TRBJ1-4; TRBD1 might be the D (6 bases). Germline assignment: CDR1 LNHDA and CDR2 SQIVND (reference sequence). The CDR3 has 14 residues. V shed 4 bases and J shed 8 bases, with 14 bases lying between them. The CDR3 region is CASSTSGTREKLFF. The CDR3 DNA sequence: TGTGCCAGTAGTACCTCCGGGACACGCGAAAAACTGTTTTTT.

V is TRBV7-2 and J is TRBJ1-1; possibly TRBD1 for D (5 bases). The V end was cut by 1 base, the J end by 5 bases, with 23 bases between. The CDR3 loop spans 18 amino acids. Germline V gene data show CDR1 as SGHTA and CDR2 as FQGNSA. DNA for the CDR3: TGTGCCAGCAGCTTAGGTTGGGACGAGGGCATATCGACTACTGAAGCTTTCTTT. It is translated as CASSLGWDEGISTTEAFF.